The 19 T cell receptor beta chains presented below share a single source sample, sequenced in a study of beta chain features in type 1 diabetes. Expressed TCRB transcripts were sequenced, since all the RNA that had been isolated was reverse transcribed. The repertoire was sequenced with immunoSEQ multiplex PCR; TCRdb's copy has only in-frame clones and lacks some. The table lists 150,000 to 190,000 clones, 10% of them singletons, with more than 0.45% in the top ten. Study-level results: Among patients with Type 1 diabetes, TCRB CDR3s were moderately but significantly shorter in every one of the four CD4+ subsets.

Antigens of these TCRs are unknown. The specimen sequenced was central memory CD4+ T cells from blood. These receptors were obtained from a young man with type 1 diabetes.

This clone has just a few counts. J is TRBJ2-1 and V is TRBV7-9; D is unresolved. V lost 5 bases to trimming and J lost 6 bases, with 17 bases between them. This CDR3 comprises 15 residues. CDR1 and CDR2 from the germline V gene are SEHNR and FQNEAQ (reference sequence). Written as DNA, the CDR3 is TGTGCCAGCAGCGGAAAGATCAGGCTGGGCAATGAGCAGTTCTTC. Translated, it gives CASSGKIRLGNEQFF.

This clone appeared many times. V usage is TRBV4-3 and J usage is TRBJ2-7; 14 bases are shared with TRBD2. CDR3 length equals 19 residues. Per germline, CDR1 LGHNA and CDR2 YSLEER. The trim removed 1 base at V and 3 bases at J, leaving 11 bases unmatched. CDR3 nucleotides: TGCGCCAGCAGCCAAGCCGCAATGACTAGCGGGAGGGCCTTCTACGAGCAGTACTTC. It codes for CASSQAAMTSGRAFYEQYF.

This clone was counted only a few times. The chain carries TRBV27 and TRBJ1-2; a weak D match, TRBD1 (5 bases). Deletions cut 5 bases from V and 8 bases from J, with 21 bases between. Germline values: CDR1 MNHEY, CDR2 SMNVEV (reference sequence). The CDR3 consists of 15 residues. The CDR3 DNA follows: TGTGCCAGCAGTCGCGACAGCGCGCAGATTAAAGGCTACACCTTC. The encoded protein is CASSRDSAQIKGYTF.

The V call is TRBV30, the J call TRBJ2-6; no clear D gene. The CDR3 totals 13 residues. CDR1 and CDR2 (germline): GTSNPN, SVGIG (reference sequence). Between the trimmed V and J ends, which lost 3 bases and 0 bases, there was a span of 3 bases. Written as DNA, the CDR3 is TGTGCCTGGAGCAACTCTGGGGCCAACGTCCTGACTTTC. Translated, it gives CAWSNSGANVLTF.

The CDR3 here is CASRGTKETQYF. The CDR3 DNA reads TGTGCCAGCAGGGGGACAAAAGAGACCCAGTACTTC. V and J are TRBV6-1 and TRBJ2-5; possible D gene TRBD1, 6 bases. Germline V lookup: CDR1 MNHNS, CDR2 SASEGT. Trimming took 6 bases from V and 3 from J, leaving 8 bases between them. This CDR3 is 12 amino acids long.

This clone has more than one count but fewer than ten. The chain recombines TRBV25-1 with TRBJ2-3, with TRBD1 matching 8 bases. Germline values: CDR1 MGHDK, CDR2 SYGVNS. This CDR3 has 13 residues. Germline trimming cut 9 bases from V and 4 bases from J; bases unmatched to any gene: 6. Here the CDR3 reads CASQGASADTQYF. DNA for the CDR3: TGTGCCAGTCAGGGGGCGTCAGCAGATACGCAGTATTTT. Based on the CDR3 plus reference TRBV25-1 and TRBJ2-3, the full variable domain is EADIYQTPRYLVIGTGKKITLECSQTMGHDKMYWYQQDPGMELHLIHYSYGVNSTEKGDLSSESTVSRIRTEHFPLTLESARPSHTSQYLCASQGASADTQYFGPGTRLTVL.

This chain's CDR3 is CASSVATGLAGNIQYF. CDR3 nucleotide sequence: TGTGCCAGCAGCGTAGCTACAGGACTAGCGGGAAACATTCAGTACTTC. The rearrangement links TRBV9 to TRBJ2-4; 11 nucleotides match TRBD2. The CDR3 has 16 residues. V lost 0 bases, J lost 6 bases, and 5 bases stayed unmatched. CDR1 is SGDLS and CDR2 is YYNGEE in the germline V gene.

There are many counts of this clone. DNA of the CDR3: TGTGCCAGCAGTTCCCAGACAGATACGCAGTATTTT. Its protein product is CASSSQTDTQYF. The chain uses TRBV6-6 and TRBJ2-3; D not resolved. CDR1 and CDR2 (germline): MNHNY, SVGAGI (reference sequence). The V end was cut by 4 bases, the J end by 3 bases, with 5 bases between. This CDR3 has 12 residues.

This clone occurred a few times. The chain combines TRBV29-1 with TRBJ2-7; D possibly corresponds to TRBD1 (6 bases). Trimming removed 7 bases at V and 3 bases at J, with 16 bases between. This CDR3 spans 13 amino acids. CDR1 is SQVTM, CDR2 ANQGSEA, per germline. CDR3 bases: TGCAGCGCATGGGATGCCAGGGGCTACGAGCAGTACTTC. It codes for CSAWDARGYEQYF.

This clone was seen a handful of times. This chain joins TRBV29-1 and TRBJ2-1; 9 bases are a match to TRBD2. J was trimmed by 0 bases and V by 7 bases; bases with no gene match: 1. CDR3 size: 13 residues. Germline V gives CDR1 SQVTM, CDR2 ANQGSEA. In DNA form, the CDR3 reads TGCAGCGCGACTAGCGGCTCCTACAATGAGCAGTTCTTC. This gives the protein CSATSGSYNEQFF.

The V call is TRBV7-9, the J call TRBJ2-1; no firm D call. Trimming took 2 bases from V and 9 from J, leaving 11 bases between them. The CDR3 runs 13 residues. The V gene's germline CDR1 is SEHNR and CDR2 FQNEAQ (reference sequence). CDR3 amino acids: CASSLTAVGEQFF. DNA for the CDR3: TGTGCCAGCAGCTTAACGGCGGTGGGTGAGCAGTTCTTC.

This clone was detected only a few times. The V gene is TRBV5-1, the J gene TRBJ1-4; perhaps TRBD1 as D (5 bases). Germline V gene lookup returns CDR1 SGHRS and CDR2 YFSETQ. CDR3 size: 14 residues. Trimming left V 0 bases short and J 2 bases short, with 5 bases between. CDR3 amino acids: CASSLAGTNEKLFF. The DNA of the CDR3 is TGCGCCAGCAGCTTGGCAGGGACTAATGAAAAACTGTTTTTT. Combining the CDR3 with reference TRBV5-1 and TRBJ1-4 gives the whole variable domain KAGVTQTPRYLIKTRGQQVTLSCSPISGHRSVSWYQQTPGQGLQFLFEYFSETQRNKGNFPGRFSGRQFSNSRSEMNVSTLELGDSALYLCASSLAGTNEKLFFGSGTQLSVL.

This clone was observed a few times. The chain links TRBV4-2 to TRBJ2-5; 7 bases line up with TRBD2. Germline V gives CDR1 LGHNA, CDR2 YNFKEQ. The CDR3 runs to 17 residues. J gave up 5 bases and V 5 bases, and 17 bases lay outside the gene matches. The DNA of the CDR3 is TGTGCCAGCAGCTCCGAAGGGCACAATAGCGGGCGGGAGACCCAGTACTTC. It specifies CASSSEGHNSGRETQYF.

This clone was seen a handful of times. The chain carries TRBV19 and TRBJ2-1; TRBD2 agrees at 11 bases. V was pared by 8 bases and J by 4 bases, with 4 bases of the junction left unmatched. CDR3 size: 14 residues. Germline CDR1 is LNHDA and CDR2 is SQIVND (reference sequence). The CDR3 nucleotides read TGTGCCAGTGCGCTAGCGGGAGGTTACAATGAGCAGTTCTTC. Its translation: CASALAGGYNEQFF.

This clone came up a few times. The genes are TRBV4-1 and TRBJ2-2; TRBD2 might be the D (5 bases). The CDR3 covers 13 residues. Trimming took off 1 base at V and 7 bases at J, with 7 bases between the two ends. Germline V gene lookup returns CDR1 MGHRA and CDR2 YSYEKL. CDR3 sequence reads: CASSQGTYGELFF. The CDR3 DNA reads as TGCGCCAGCAGCCAAGGGACTTACGGGGAGCTGTTTTTT.

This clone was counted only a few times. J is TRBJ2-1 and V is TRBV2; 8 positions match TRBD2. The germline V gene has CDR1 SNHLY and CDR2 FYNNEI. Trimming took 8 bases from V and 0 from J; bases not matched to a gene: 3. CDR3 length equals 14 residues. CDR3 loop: CASLAGSSYNEQFF. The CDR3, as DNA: TGTGCCAGCTTAGCGGGAAGCTCCTACAATGAGCAGTTCTTC.

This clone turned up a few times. CDR3 amino acids: CASSEVGARRDAFF. CDR3 nucleotide sequence: TGTGCCAGCAGTGAAGTTGGCGCCCGGAGGGACGCTTTCTTT. This rearrangement joins TRBV2 to TRBJ1-1, with D possibly being TRBD1 (5 bases). The CDR3 is 14 amino acids. V shed 1 base and J shed 11 bases, with 17 bases lying between them. Germline CDR1 reads SNHLY; CDR2 reads FYNNEI.

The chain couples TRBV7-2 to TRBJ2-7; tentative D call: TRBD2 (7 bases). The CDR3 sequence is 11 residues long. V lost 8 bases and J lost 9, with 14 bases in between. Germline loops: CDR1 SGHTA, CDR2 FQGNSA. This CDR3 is CASGQGRVQYF. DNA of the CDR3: TGTGCCAGCGGTCAGGGGAGGGTGCAGTACTTC.

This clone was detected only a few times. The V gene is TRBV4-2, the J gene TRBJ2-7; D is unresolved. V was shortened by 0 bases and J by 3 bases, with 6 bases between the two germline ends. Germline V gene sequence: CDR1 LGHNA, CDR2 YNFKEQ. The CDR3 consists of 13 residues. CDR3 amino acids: CASSQDTNYEQYF. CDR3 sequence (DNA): TGTGCCAGCAGCCAAGACACTAACTACGAGCAGTACTTC.